This T cell receptor beta chain was sequenced in a study of T cell responses to AZD1222 COVID-19 vaccine. Germline CDR1 and CDR2: SGHAT and FQNNGV. Deletions cut 5 bases from V and 4 bases from J, with 20 bases between. The CDR3 contains 16 residues. In the case of this clone: The antigen is not known.

The method was immunoSEQ multiplex PCR; TCRdb's version includes in-frame clones alone and lacks a portion of them. The data show some 65,000 clones, 79% seen once. General study results and limits: Across the whole spike, CD4 TCRs peaked at regions 160-218 and 743-854. Without day 14 samples, only post-peak T cell repertoires were studied. Reportedly, nearly half the spike-specific TCRs target unmutated variant regions. Donors in the cohort were predominantly white British and more often female, and clonal diversity was possibly underestimated.

The TCR sequence derives from an adult in good health. The V gene is TRBV11-2, the J gene TRBJ1-2; possibly TRBD1 for D (6 bases). Source: peripheral blood, taken on day 0 of MenACWY control vaccination. The CDR3, as DNA: TGTGCCAGCAGCCCAACTGGGGGGGGGCACGGCTATGGCTACACCTTC. Translating it yields CASSPTGGGHGYGYTF.